This TCR beta chain is drawn from a study of post-analysis software for immune sequencing data. The TCR beta cDNA libraries carried unique molecular identifiers. It was from roughly 1.1 to 9.2 million T cells that roughly 0.5 million cDNA molecules came. Using its own MiXCR run on the PCR reads, TCRdb lists one record per CDR3 protein. The table lists approximately 460,000 distinct CDR3 sequences, roughly 45% of them singletons. The CDR3 consists of 16 residues. Germline V gene lookup returns CDR1 LGHNA and CDR2 YNFKEQ. This clonotype was seen more than once but under ten times. Its antigen is not identified. Study results and limitations: Analysis by F measure revealed that same-batch samples clustered strongly together. Patients showed TRBV5-6, TRBV5-1 and TRBV20-1 among five TRBV segments more frequent than in controls.

The TCR was taken from a girl aged 5-17 years with multiple sclerosis. The sequenced sample was blood. V is TRBV4-2 and J is TRBJ2-5, with 7 bases aligning to TRBD2. The DNA end favors TRBJ2-7, so the J call may be wrong. DNA of the CDR3: TGTGCCAGCAGCCAAGTAGGTCGAGGACTAGCCTACGAGCAGTACTTC. It yields the protein CASSQVGRGLAYEQYF.